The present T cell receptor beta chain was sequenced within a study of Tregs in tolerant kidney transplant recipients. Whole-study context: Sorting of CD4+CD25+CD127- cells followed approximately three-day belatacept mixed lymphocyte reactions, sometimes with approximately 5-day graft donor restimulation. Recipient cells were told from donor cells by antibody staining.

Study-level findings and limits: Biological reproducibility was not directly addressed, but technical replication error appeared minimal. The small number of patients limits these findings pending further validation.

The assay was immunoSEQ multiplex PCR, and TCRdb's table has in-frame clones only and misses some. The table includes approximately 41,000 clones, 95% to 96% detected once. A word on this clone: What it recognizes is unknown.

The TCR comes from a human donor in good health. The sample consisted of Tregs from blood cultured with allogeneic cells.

The CDR3 is CASSLQGALNYGYTF. CDR3 bases: TGTGCCAGCAGTTTACAGGGGGCGCTTAACTATGGCTACACCTTC. The chain joins TRBV27 to TRBJ1-2; 8 nucleotides match TRBD1. V dropped 2 bases and J dropped 1; count of bases not matched to a gene: 3. CDR1 is MNHEY and CDR2 is SMNVEV in the germline V gene (reference sequence). The CDR3 is 15 residues long.